One and the same sample provided the 9 T cell receptor beta chains below, sequenced in a study of T-cell reconstitution after alpha-beta-depleted transplantation in children. TCRbeta library construction was performed incorporating unique molecular identifiers. From the PCR reads, TCRdb called clonotypes with MiXCR, one entry per CDR3 protein. This sample yields some 120,000 distinct CDR3 sequences, of which 23% are seen a single time; 8% to 11% belongs to the top ten. The sample in question was PBMCs, mostly from graft donor cells, obtained 180 days after TCRalphabeta/CD19-depleted stem cell transplant. These receptors originate from a male patient aged 2 to 9 who had a stem cell transplant for chronic granulomatous disease, so the T cells may come from the graft donor.

This clonotype was counted many times. The chain uses TRBV6-5 and TRBJ2-1, with D perhaps assigned TRBD1 or TRBD2 (5 bases each). The germline gives CDR1 MNHEY, CDR2 SVGAGI. V was clipped by 4 bases and J by 3 bases, with 13 bases between them. The CDR3 runs to 15 residues. CDR3 region: CASSSGALLYNEQFF. CDR3 sequence (DNA): TGTGCCAGCAGTTCCGGGGCGCTCCTCTACAATGAGCAGTTCTTC.

This rearrangement joins TRBV12-3 or TRBV12-4 to TRBJ2-2; 8 bases agree with TRBD1. This CDR3 contains 16 residues. With 4 bases clipped from V and 6 bases from J, the junction kept 10 bases outside the gene matches. Here the CDR3 reads CASSSRDRYSAGELFF. CDR3 DNA: TGTGCCAGCAGTTCCCGGGACAGGTATAGCGCCGGGGAGCTGTTTTTT.

This clonotype was observed at least ten times. The chain employs TRBV5-1 and TRBJ2-3; 7 bases agree with TRBD2. CDR3 length: 14 residues. The germline CDR1 and CDR2 sequences are SGHRS and YFSETQ. V was clipped by 2 bases and J by 4 bases; unmatched bases: 4. The CDR3 bases are TGCGCCAGCAGCTTTCGCCGGGGGGCAGATACGCAGTATTTT. Protein: CASSFRRGADTQYF.

V usage is TRBV9 and J usage is TRBJ2-2; 11 positions agree with TRBD1. Germline lookup yields CDR1 SGDLS and CDR2 YYNGEE. V trimming: 2 bases; J trimming: 5 bases; junction bases outside the gene matches: 5. CDR3 length: 16 residues. Here the CDR3 reads CASSVRDRGRTGELFF. The CDR3 region has the DNA TGTGCCAGCAGCGTCCGGGACAGGGGGAGGACCGGGGAGCTGTTTTTT. The entire variable domain, with the rest obtained from reference TRBV9 and TRBJ2-2, is as follows: DSGVTQTPKHLITATGQRVTLRCSPRSGDLSVYWYQQSLDQGLQFLIQYYNGEERAKGNILERFSAQQFPDLHSELNLSSLELGDSALYFCASSVRDRGRTGELFFGEGSRLTVL.

Ten or more counts support this clonotype. The chain combines TRBV20-1 with TRBJ1-5; 8 bases line up with TRBD1. Germline-derived CDR1 and CDR2 are DFQATT and SNEGSKA (reference sequence). CDR3 size: 15 residues. Trimming at V came to 3 bases and at J to 3 bases, leaving 7 bases not matched to a gene. The chain's CDR3 is CSASLPTGANQPQHF. The CDR3 region has the DNA TGCAGTGCTAGTCTCCCGACAGGGGCCAATCAGCCCCAGCATTTT.

The genes are TRBV20-1 and TRBJ2-1; no firm D call. Trimming stripped 5 bases from V and 0 bases from J, with 8 bases between. Germline values: CDR1 DFQATT, CDR2 SNEGSKA (reference sequence). The CDR3 runs 13 residues. This CDR3 is CSAPKNSYNEQFF. The CDR3 region has the DNA TGCAGTGCTCCCAAAAACTCCTACAATGAGCAGTTCTTC.

This clonotype was seen repeatedly, ten times or more. The V gene is TRBV6-5, the J gene TRBJ2-1; TRBD2 aligns across 9 bases. The CDR3 loop spans 17 amino acids. CDR1 MNHEY and CDR2 SVGAGI come from the germline V gene. The V and J ends lost 10 bases and 5 bases, in that order; junction bases with no gene match: 18. CDR3 protein: CATQLGPVAGDNNEQFF. In DNA form, the CDR3 reads TGTGCCACCCAGTTGGGCCCCGTAGCGGGAGATAACAATGAGCAGTTCTTC.

This clonotype showed up many times. The chain recombines TRBV10-2 with TRBJ2-5; the match to TRBD2 covers 15 bases. Germline values: CDR1 WSHSY, CDR2 SAAADI. CDR3 length equals 15 residues. The junction had 1 base not matched to a gene; V was cut back by 4 bases and J by 4 bases. The CDR3, as DNA: TGCGCCAGCAGTGGGGGACTAGCGGGAGGAGAGACCCAGTACTTC. Amino acid sequence: CASSGGLAGGETQYF.

This clonotype occurred a few times. This chain uses TRBV25-1 with TRBJ2-7; D may be TRBD1 (6 bases). The CDR3 spans 13 residues. From germline, CDR1 is MGHDK and CDR2 SYGVNS. V was pared by 7 bases and J by 4 bases, with 14 bases between. The CDR3 loop is CASKSTGLYEQYF. CDR3 bases: TGTGCCAGCAAGTCGACAGGCCTTTACGAGCAGTACTTC.